This T cell receptor (beta chain) was identified during a study of identifying expanded T cells in peripheral blood (dated by TCRdb to the late 2010s). Study-level background: Separate aliquots of the same genomic DNA pool were sequenced to produce technical replicates, and four replicates were compared in pairs.

Results and caveats for the whole study, not just this receptor: The beta-binomial model significantly reduced the number of clones called differentially abundant and the false-positive rate across all healthy-donor time intervals. Across all healthy donors, variance in clone template counts between roughly two-week samples was found to increase significantly with total template count. The authors expected that biological variance in healthy repertoires might rise further over much longer intervals, such as months to years. About 1.2 differentially abundant clones were flagged by the binomial model between technical replicates, whereas about 16 and 20 were flagged over around two weeks and four weeks, respectively.

TCRbeta CDR3 regions were profiled by bias-controlled multiplex PCR amplification of genomic DNA with the immunoSEQ Assay. Per the source publication's procedure: The absolute abundance of each unique TCRbeta CDR3 region was quantified after sequences were collapsed and filtered. Differential abundance was tested with a binomial (Fisher-equivalent) model and with a beta-binomial model adding time-dependent variance fitted from healthy donors. Clones with fewer than 5 combined templates were removed, and differential abundance was called for clones with a Benjamini-Hochberg FDR below 0.01. Beta-binomial variance was modeled as a function of total template count across the two samples using the form v = (b*log(k)+a)^2. Imported from immuneACCESS, the table was reduced by TCRdb to in-frame sequences with V and J called. These copies leave out some clones; in studies compared against another copy, an unresolved V gene accounts for under half, and the cause of the remainder is not known. V, J and clone size were drawn from that table, and D and trimming were deduced from the DNA. Within this sample are some 120,000 clones, with roughly 82% of them counted one time only. 3.3% of the sample rests with the top ten.

Reading from cysteine to phenylalanine, the CDR3 counts 17 amino acids. Only the CDR3 region is kept as DNA, spanning 51 bases read in frame from base 1. V is shortened by 0 bases, J by 0 bases, and the region joining them spans 17 bases. CDR1 GTSNPN and CDR2 SVGIG are derived from the germline V gene (reference sequence). No immune events such as infections were documented for the healthy donors during the collection period. Time-dependent variance in a beta-binomial model of T-cell clone differential abundance was calibrated using healthy-donor blood repertoires as a training cohort. The training cohort comprised some 10 healthy donors, 3 female and 7 male. Donor ages ranged from about 29 to 70 years, with an average of roughly 40 years. Whole blood, obtained from a commercial supplier, was collected from each healthy donor at three time points spaced roughly 2 weeks apart. For immunosequencing, genomic DNA was extracted from unsorted whole blood.

This clone was observed a single time. Its cognate antigen has yet to be identified. Base qualities are not at hand, and no much larger clone is one base apart. The sample consisted of blood. This clonotype originated in a person aged 18-69 years in good health. The sequence joins TRBV30 to TRBJ1-1; no D gene can be assigned with confidence. The CDR3 corresponds to CAWSVRPWRTMNTEAFF. The DNA sequence reads TGTGCCTGGAGTGTTAGGCCCTGGCGGACCATGAACACTGAAGCTTTCTTT.